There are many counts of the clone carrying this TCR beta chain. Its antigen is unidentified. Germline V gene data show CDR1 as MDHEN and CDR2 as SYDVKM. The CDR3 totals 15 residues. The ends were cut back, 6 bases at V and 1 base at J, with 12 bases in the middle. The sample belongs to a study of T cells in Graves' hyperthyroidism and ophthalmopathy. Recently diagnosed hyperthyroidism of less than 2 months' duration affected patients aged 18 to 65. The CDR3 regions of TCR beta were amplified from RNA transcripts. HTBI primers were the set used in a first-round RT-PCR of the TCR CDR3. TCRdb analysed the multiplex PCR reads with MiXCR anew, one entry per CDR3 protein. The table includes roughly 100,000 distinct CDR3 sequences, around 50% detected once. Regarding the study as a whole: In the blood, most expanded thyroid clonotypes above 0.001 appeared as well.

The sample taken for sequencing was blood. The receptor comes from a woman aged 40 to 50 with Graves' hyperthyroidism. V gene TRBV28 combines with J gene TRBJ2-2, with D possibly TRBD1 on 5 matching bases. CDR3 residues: CASRPTDRNTGELFF. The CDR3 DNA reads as TGTGCCAGCAGGCCGACTGACAGGAACACCGGGGAGCTGTTTTTT. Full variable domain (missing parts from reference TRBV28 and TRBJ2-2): DVKVTQSSRYLVKRTGEKVFLECVQDMDHENMFWYRQDPGLGLRLIYFSYDVKMKEKGDIPEGYSVSREKKERFSLILESASTNQTSMYLCASRPTDRNTGELFFGEGSRLTVL.